A single sample is the source of the 22 T cell receptor beta chains below, sequenced in a study of regulatory T cells in long-lasting Graves disease. Building the TCR beta libraries relied on iRepertoire HTBI primers, and CDR3 regions underwent Arm-PCR. MiXCR was run by TCRdb on the multiplex PCR reads, yielding one entry per CDR3 protein. The sample holds some 420,000 distinct CDR3 sequences, about 20% seen once. Documented time point: persistent/refractory GD, antithyroid drugs over 5 years with positive TRAb. Extracted PBMC RNA gave rise to the TCR library. The material sequenced was peripheral blood mononuclear cells (PBMCs), taken when the disease was refractory, from a patient treated with antithyroid drugs. Receptors originate from a female donor with Graves disease.

The table lists this clonotype with many counts. This chain joins TRBV2 and TRBJ1-1; D is uncertain. The V gene's germline CDR1 is SNHLY and CDR2 FYNNEI. Between the trimmed V and J ends, which lost 0 bases and 8 bases, there was a span of 13 bases. The CDR3 extends over 14 amino acids. CDR3 sequence reads: CASSEAVPVHEAFF. In nucleotides, the CDR3 is TGTGCCAGCAGTGAAGCGGTCCCGGTGCACGAAGCTTTCTTT.

The sample holds a few counts of this clonotype. The junction shows a germline mismatch at one end, possibly a read error. The CDR3 reads CSARGTGSSHQPQHF. CDR3 in DNA: TGCAGTGCTAGAGGTACAGGGAGTAGCCATCAGCCCCAGCATTTT. The chain couples TRBV20-1 to TRBJ1-5, with D perhaps TRBD1 (6 bases). The CDR3 is made up of 15 amino acids. Looked up from germline, CDR1 is DFQATT and CDR2 is SNEGSKA (reference sequence).

This clonotype occurred a few times. V gene TRBV11-1 combines with J gene TRBJ1-3; no reliable D call. There are 13 residues in the CDR3. Trimming cost V 5 bases and J 3 bases, with 8 bases left between them. Germline lookup yields CDR1 SGHAT and CDR2 FQDESV (reference sequence). The CDR3 sequence is CASSRQRGNTIYF. CDR3 nucleotide sequence: TGTGCCAGCAGCCGTCAGCGTGGAAACACCATATATTTT.

This rearrangement joins TRBV7-6 to TRBJ1-1; D possibly corresponds to TRBD1 (6 bases). Germline V gene data show CDR1 as SGHVS and CDR2 as FNYEAQ. V was clipped by 4 bases and J by 5 bases, with 14 bases between them. CDR3 length equals 14 residues. CDR3 loop: CASSSGGRGTEAFF. The CDR3 DNA sequence: TGTGCCAGCAGCTCCGGGGGCAGAGGAACTGAAGCTTTCTTT.

The rearrangement links TRBV30 to TRBJ2-7; unclear D gene. Germline loops: CDR1 GTSNPN, CDR2 SVGIG (reference sequence). Deletions cut 0 bases from V and 4 bases from J, with 7 bases between. This CDR3 spans 12 amino acids. As DNA, the CDR3 is TGTGCCTGGAGTGTGGCTTTATACGAGCAGTACTTC. This sequence encodes CAWSVALYEQYF.

The chain is built from TRBV28 and TRBJ2-5; 8 bases agree with TRBD1. CDR3 length equals 15 residues. In germline, CDR1 is MDHEN, CDR2 SYDVKM. J was trimmed by 5 bases and V by 2 bases; bases with no gene match: 7. The CDR3 region is CASSLMDRVKETQYF. The CDR3 nucleotides read TGTGCCAGCAGTTTAATGGACAGGGTTAAGGAGACCCAGTACTTC.

This clonotype has at least ten counts. The chain couples TRBV20-1 to TRBJ2-4; 7 bases agree with TRBD2. The CDR3 runs 11 residues. CDR1 and CDR2 from the germline V gene are DFQATT and SNEGSKA (reference sequence). V dropped 4 bases and J dropped 7; count of bases not matched to a gene: 1. CDR3 sequence reads: CSANSGNIQYF. The CDR3 DNA reads TGCAGTGCTAATAGCGGGAACATTCAGTACTTC.

This clonotype was observed many times. The chain recombines TRBV15 with TRBJ2-7; D is unresolved. Germline V gene data show CDR1 as LNHNV and CDR2 as YYDKDF (reference sequence). V lost 5 bases to trimming and J lost 0 bases, with 14 bases between them. The CDR3 extends over 15 amino acids. CDR3 sequence (DNA): TGTGCCACCAGCGTCGGCGGACCTAGCTCCTACGAGCAGTACTTC. Translation: CATSVGGPSSYEQYF.

The rearrangement joins TRBV20-1 to TRBJ2-5; possibly TRBD1 for D (6 bases). The ends were cut back, 6 bases at V and 2 bases at J, with 13 bases in the middle. This CDR3 region has 13 residues. Germline lookup yields CDR1 DFQATT and CDR2 SNEGSKA (reference sequence). The CDR3 loop is CSALGTLQETQYF. The CDR3 DNA reads TGCAGTGCCCTGGGGACACTACAAGAGACCCAGTACTTC.

This clonotype was seen repeatedly, ten times or more. This CDR3 is CSVDGGLNTEAFF. The CDR3 bases are TGCAGCGTTGACGGGGGCTTGAACACTGAAGCTTTCTTT. The chain couples TRBV29-1 to TRBJ1-1; D is perhaps TRBD1 (6 bases). Trimming cost V 3 bases and J 0 bases, with 8 bases left between them. Germline-derived CDR1 and CDR2 are SQVTM and ANQGSEA. CDR3 size: 13 residues.

This clonotype has more than one count but fewer than ten. The gene calls are TRBV7-2 and TRBJ1-3, with no clear D. V shed 1 base and J shed 0 bases, with 10 bases lying between them. This CDR3 contains 16 residues. CDR1 and CDR2 (germline): SGHTA, FQGNSA. CDR3 coding DNA: TGTGCCAGCAGCTTAGTGGGTCCGATCTCTGGAAACACCATATATTTT. Protein sequence: CASSLVGPISGNTIYF.

This clonotype was counted many times. The genes are TRBV6-1 and TRBJ1-2; D remains ambiguous. Trimming took 6 bases from V and 8 from J, leaving 13 bases between them. Looked up from germline, CDR1 is MNHNS and CDR2 is SASEGT. This CDR3 comprises 12 residues. The CDR3 protein is CASSSTSNGYTF. The DNA of the CDR3 is TGTGCCAGCAGCTCTACAAGCAACGGCTACACCTTC.

The chain links TRBV7-8 to TRBJ2-6, with D possibly being TRBD1 (5 bases). CDR1 is SGHVS, CDR2 FQNEAQ, per germline. This CDR3 region has 18 residues. The ends were cut back, 3 bases at V and 0 bases at J, with 15 bases in the middle. The CDR3 sequence is CASSLPTGPNSGANVLTF. The CDR3 coding sequence is TGTGCCAGCAGCTTGCCTACAGGACCAAACTCTGGGGCCAACGTCCTGACTTTC.

A few counts support this clonotype. V gene TRBV24-1 combines with J gene TRBJ2-3, with D unresolved. The CDR3 loop spans 13 amino acids. Germline V gene sequence: CDR1 KGHDR, CDR2 SFDVKD. Trimming removed 8 bases from V and 2 bases from J, with 10 bases in between. DNA for the CDR3: TGTGCCACCATGGACGCTTTCACAGATACGCAGTATTTT. It codes for CATMDAFTDTQYF.

This clonotype was counted a few times. The rearrangement joins TRBV30 to TRBJ2-7; no definite D call. Germline lookup yields CDR1 GTSNPN and CDR2 SVGIG (reference sequence). This CDR3 contains 12 residues. Between the trimmed V and J ends, which lost 0 bases and 6 bases, there was a span of 9 bases. Here the CDR3 reads CAWSVRQAEQYF. The CDR3 region has the DNA TGTGCCTGGAGTGTACGGCAGGCCGAGCAGTACTTC.

This clonotype was seen more than once but under ten times. The genes are TRBV6-5 and TRBJ2-2; D tentatively fits TRBD1 or TRBD2 (5 bases each). Germline CDR1 reads MNHEY; CDR2 reads SVGAGI. The ends were cut back, 4 bases at V and 8 bases at J, with 14 bases in the middle. The CDR3 totals 14 residues. CDR3 nucleotide sequence: TGTGCCAGCAGTTCCGGGACCCGAATGGGGGAGCTGTTTTTT. This codes for CASSSGTRMGELFF.

This clonotype was counted ten times or more. The gene calls are TRBV7-2 and TRBJ1-4, with TRBD1 as a possible D gene (5 bases). V dropped 5 bases and J dropped 10 bases, with 20 bases sitting between them. Germline V gives CDR1 SGHTA, CDR2 FQGNSA. This CDR3 spans 15 amino acids. Written as DNA, the CDR3 is TGTGCCAGCAGCAACCAGGGCCCTCCAGGTGTAAAACTGTTTTTT. This translates into CASSNQGPPGVKLFF. Combining the CDR3 with reference TRBV7-2 and TRBJ1-4 gives the whole variable domain GAGVSQSPSNKVTEKGKDVELRCDPISGHTALYWYRQSLGQGLEFLIYFQGNSAPDKSGLPSDRFSAERTGGSVSTLTIQRTQQEDSAVYLCASSNQGPPGVKLFFGSGTQLSVL.

This clonotype was counted ten times or more. The rearrangement links TRBV5-5 to TRBJ2-2, with 10 bases identical to TRBD2. The trim removed 3 bases at V and 7 bases at J, leaving 6 bases unmatched. Germline V CDR1 and CDR2: SGHKS, YYEKEE (reference sequence). CDR3 length: 15 amino acids. CDR3 coding DNA: TGTGCCAGCAGCTCGTGGACTAGCGGACGCGGGGAGCTGTTTTTT. Its protein product is CASSSWTSGRGELFF. Together with reference TRBV5-5 and TRBJ2-2, the CDR3 gives the full variable domain: DAGVTQSPTHLIKTRGQQVTLRCSPISGHKSVSWYQQVLGQGPQFIFQYYEKEERGRGNFPDRFSARQFPNYSSELNVNALLLGDSALYLCASSSWTSGRGELFFGEGSRLTVL.

This clonotype was detected a few times. This chain connects TRBV20-1 to TRBJ1-1, with D possibly TRBD1 on 5 matching bases. The CDR3 sequence is 15 residues long. The V gene lost 2 bases and the J gene lost 1 base, with 14 bases spanning the gap. Germline CDR1 and CDR2: DFQATT and SNEGSKA (reference sequence). Here the CDR3 reads CSARWGLRGNTEAFF. DNA for the CDR3: TGCAGTGCTAGATGGGGCCTAAGGGGGAACACTGAAGCTTTCTTT.

This clonotype turned up a few times. This chain joins TRBV15 and TRBJ2-5; the D call may be TRBD1 or TRBD2 (6 bases each). The CDR3 spans 18 residues. Per the germline V gene, CDR1 is LNHNV and CDR2 is YYDKDF (reference sequence). V shed 3 bases and J shed 1 base, with 21 bases lying between them. Here the CDR3 DNA reads TGTGCCACCAGCAGCTCCTATCATCCACCGGGGGCCCAAGAGACCCAGTACTTC. Amino acids: CATSSSYHPPGAQETQYF. The full variable domain, with the rest looked up from reference TRBV15 and TRBJ2-5, is DAMVIQNPRYQVTQFGKPVTLSCSQTLNHNVMYWYQQKSSQAPKLLFHYYDKDFNNEADTPDNFQSRRPNTSFCFLDIRSPGLGDTAMYLCATSSSYHPPGAQETQYFGPGTRLLVL.

The chain uses TRBV19 and TRBJ1-1; tentative D call: TRBD1 (6 bases). The germline CDR1 and CDR2 sequences are LNHDA and SQIVND (reference sequence). Trimming stripped 3 bases from V and 5 bases from J, with 13 bases between. CDR3 length equals 14 residues. This CDR3 reads CASSIDRHRTEAFF. CDR3 sequence (DNA): TGTGCCAGTAGTATCGACAGGCATAGGACTGAAGCTTTCTTT.

The chain links TRBV5-1 to TRBJ2-7; D gene ambiguous. V was cut by 4 bases and J by 0 bases, with 14 bases left in between. The CDR3 runs to 15 residues. The germline CDR1 and CDR2 sequences are SGHRS and YFSETQ. CDR3 loop: CASSPARVYSYEQYF. In DNA, the CDR3 is TGCGCCAGCAGCCCCGCCCGCGTTTACTCCTACGAGCAGTACTTC.